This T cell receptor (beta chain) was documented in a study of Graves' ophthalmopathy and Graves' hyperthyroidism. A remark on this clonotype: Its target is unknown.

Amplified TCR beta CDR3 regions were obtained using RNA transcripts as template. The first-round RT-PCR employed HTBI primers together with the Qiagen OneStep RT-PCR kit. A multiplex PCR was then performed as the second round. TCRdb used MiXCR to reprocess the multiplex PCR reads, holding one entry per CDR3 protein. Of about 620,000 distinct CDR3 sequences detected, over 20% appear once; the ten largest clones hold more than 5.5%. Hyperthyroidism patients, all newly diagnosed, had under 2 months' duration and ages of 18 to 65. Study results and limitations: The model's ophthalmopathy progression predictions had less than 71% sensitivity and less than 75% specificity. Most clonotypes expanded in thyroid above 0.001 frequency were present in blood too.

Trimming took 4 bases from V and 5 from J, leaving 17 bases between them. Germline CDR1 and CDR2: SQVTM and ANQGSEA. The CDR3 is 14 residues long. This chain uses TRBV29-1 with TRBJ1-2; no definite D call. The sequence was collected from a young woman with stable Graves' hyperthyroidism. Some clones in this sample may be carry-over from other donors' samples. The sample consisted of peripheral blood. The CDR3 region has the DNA TGCAGCGTTGGGGGAAACAGCCAACTATATGGCTACACCTTC. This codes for CSVGGNSQLYGYTF.